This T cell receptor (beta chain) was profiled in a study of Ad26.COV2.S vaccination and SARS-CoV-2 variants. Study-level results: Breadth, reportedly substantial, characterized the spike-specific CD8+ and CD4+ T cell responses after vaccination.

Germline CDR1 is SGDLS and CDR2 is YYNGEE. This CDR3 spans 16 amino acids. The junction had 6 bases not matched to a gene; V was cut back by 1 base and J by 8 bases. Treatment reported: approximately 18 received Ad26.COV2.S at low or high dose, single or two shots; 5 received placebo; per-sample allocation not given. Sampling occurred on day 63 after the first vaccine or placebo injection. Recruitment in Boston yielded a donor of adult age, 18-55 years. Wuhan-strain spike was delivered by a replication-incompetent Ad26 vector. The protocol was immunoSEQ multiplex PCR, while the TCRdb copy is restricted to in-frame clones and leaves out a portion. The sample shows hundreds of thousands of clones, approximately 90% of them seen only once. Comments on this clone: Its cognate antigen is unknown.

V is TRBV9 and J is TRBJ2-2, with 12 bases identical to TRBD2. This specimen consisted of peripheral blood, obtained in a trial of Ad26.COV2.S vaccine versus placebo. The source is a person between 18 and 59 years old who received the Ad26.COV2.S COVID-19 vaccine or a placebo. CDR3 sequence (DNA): TGTGCCAGCAGCGTATCTAGCGGGAGGGCATCGGGGGAGCTGTTTTTT. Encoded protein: CASSVSSGRASGELFF.